Listed below are T cell receptor beta chains from one sample, sequenced in a study of T-cell reconstitution after alpha-beta-depleted transplantation in children. TCRdb itself ran the PCR reads through MiXCR, one entry per CDR3 protein. The table includes about 460,000 distinct CDR3 sequences, 9.5% to 15% detected once. The specimen was PBMCs from the stem cell graft donor, collected from the stem cell graft. These receptors were obtained from a human donor who donated a stem cell graft to a child with combined immunodeficiency. CDR3s include the opening cysteine and the closing phenylalanine or tryptophan. D genes are given only for firm matches. Size values are once, few and many counts, or a class for expanded clones, and some rows have none.

cdr3_nt cdr3_aa d_call j_call v_call clone_size
TGCGCCAGCAGCCCAATGACTAGCACAAACACCGGGGAGCTGTTTTTT CASSPMTSTNTGELFF TRBD2 TRBJ2-2 TRBV5-1 many
TGTGCCACCAGCAGTTTGACAGGGGTATACGAGACCCAGTACTTC CATSSLTGVYETQYF TRBD1 TRBJ2-5 TRBV15 -
TGTGCCAGCAGTGACTTGCCCAGCGGGGCAGATACGCAGTATTTT CASSDLPSGADTQYF TRBD2 TRBJ2-3 TRBV6-4 many
TGTGCCAGCAGCTTCACGGCGGGATCCCACGAGCAGTACTTC CASSFTAGSHEQYF - TRBJ2-7 TRBV7-9 many
TGTGCCAGCAGTTACTCGACAGGGGCCCCAAATTCACCCCTCCACTTT CASSYSTGAPNSPLHF TRBD1 TRBJ1-6 TRBV6-5 -
TGTGCCAGCAGTTACAGAGAGACAGGTCGGAGCTCCTACAATGAGCAGTTCTTC CASSYRETGRSSYNEQFF - TRBJ2-1 TRBV6-2/TRBV6-3 -
TGCGCCAGCAGCCAAGATATTAGGGTGTTAAATGAGCAGTTCTTC CASSQDIRVLNEQFF - TRBJ2-1 TRBV4-3 many
TGTGCCAGCAGCCATACAGAAACTAGCGCCTACTACGAGCAGTACTTC CASSHTETSAYYEQYF TRBD2 TRBJ2-7 TRBV6-1 -
TGTGCCAGCAATCTTGGATCTTACACTGAAGCTTTCTTT CASNLGSYTEAFF - TRBJ1-1 TRBV12-3/TRBV12-4 many
TGTGCCAGCACCCCCGGGCTCCGAGGAAACACCATATATTTT CASTPGLRGNTIYF - TRBJ1-3 TRBV12-3/TRBV12-4 -
TGTGCCAGCAGCTTAGACAGGGGCATCTCCTACGAGCAGTACTTC CASSLDRGISYEQYF TRBD1 TRBJ2-7 TRBV7-6 many
TGTGCCAGCAGTACAGCTTACAATCAGCCCCAGCATTTT CASSTAYNQPQHF - TRBJ1-5 TRBV28 -
TGTGCCACCAGTGATCCAACAGGGTCCCCCTACAATGAGCAGTTCTTC CATSDPTGSPYNEQFF - TRBJ2-1 TRBV24-1 -
TGTGCCAGCAGTTTAGACTCCCCGACGACAGATACGCAGTATTTT CASSLDSPTTDTQYF - TRBJ2-3 TRBV12-3/TRBV12-4 few
TGTGCCAGCAGTTTTCTCAAAAAAGAGACCCAGTACTTC CASSFLKKETQYF - TRBJ2-5 TRBV12-3/TRBV12-4 few
TGTGCCACCAGTGATTTTGAGGGGGGGCATGAGCAGTTCTTC CATSDFEGGHEQFF - TRBJ2-1 TRBV24-1 -
TGTGCCAGCAGTTTAGCGGGGAGAAACACTGAAGCTTTCTTT CASSLAGRNTEAFF - TRBJ1-1 TRBV5-1 many
TGTGCCAGCAGTTTAGTGTCAGGGAGAGCAGAGACCCAGTACTTC CASSLVSGRAETQYF - TRBJ2-5 TRBV12-3/TRBV12-4 many
TGCGCCAGAGGGGGTGTAAGACTAGCGGAATACACAGATACGCAGTATTTT CARGGVRLAEYTDTQYF TRBD2 TRBJ2-3 TRBV5-1 few
TGTGCCAGCAGTCCTTTTACTAGCGGGAGGGCCCGTGGGGCCGGGGAGCTGTTTTTT CASSPFTSGRARGAGELFF TRBD2 TRBJ2-2 TRBV27 -
TGTGCCAGCAGCCCACCTGGCAGGGGGAACGAGCAGTACTTC CASSPPGRGNEQYF TRBD1 TRBJ2-7 TRBV7-9 few
TGTGCCAGCAGCTTACCCAGGGGCTACGAGCAGTACTTC CASSLPRGYEQYF - TRBJ2-7 TRBV11-2 many
TGTGCCAGCAGCCAGGACGGGACAGGTCCCATATCCACTGAAGCTTTCTTT CASSQDGTGPISTEAFF TRBD1 TRBJ1-1 TRBV3-1 many
TGCAGCGTTCAGGCGTTCTCCTACGAGCAGTACTTC CSVQAFSYEQYF - TRBJ2-7 TRBV29-1 -
TGTGCCACCAGTGATTCGACTAGGAAAAAAGAGACCCAGTACTTC CATSDSTRKKETQYF - TRBJ2-5 TRBV24-1 many
TGTGCCAGCAGCCAAGCCGGAGATCCCGGACAACAAGAGACCCAGTACTTC CASSQAGDPGQQETQYF - TRBJ2-5 TRBV4-2 few
TGTGCCAGCAGTGCCGCCGGATCGCTCTGGGAGCCCCAGCATTTT CASSAAGSLWEPQHF - TRBJ1-5 TRBV28 few
TGTGCCACCAGTGATTCTTCCCCCCCTAGCGGACGCGGACCCGGGGAGCTGTTTTTT CATSDSSPPSGRGPGELFF TRBD2 TRBJ2-2 TRBV24-1 many
TGTGCCTGGGATTACGGGACTTCTTTCACAGATACGCAGTATTTT CAWDYGTSFTDTQYF - TRBJ2-3 TRBV30 -
TGTGCCAGCAGCGTCGGACTAGCGGGAGGCCTGAACACAGATACGCAGTATTTT CASSVGLAGGLNTDTQYF TRBD2 TRBJ2-3 TRBV9 few
TGCGCCAGCAGCTTGGGATCTCTGGGGTTTAACACTGAAGCTTTCTTT CASSLGSLGFNTEAFF - TRBJ1-1 TRBV5-1 many
TGCAGTGCTAGATGGACAGATTTGGCCTACAATGAGCAGTTCTTC CSARWTDLAYNEQFF - TRBJ2-1 TRBV20-1 many
TGTGCCAGCAGTTTAATCGCCCCCCCCGCAGATACGCAGTATTTT CASSLIAPPADTQYF - TRBJ2-3 TRBV12-3/TRBV12-4 -
TGTGCCAGCAGTTCGACTAGCGGGGGGACCCAGTACTTC CASSSTSGGTQYF TRBD2 TRBJ2-5 TRBV12-3/TRBV12-4 -
TGCAGTGCTAGGATCGGGGGGCGAGAGACCCAGTACTTC CSARIGGRETQYF - TRBJ2-5 TRBV20-1 few
TGTGCCAGCAGCTCCCCGTCAGGCCAAGAGACCCAGTACTTC CASSSPSGQETQYF - TRBJ2-5 TRBV7-2 many
TGTGCCAGCAAACAGACCAGGAACACTGAAGCTTTCTTT CASKQTRNTEAFF - TRBJ1-1 TRBV6-2/TRBV6-3 few
TGTGCCAGCAGCGTTTTTCAGGGTAGTACAGATACGCAGTATTTT CASSVFQGSTDTQYF - TRBJ2-3 TRBV3-1 few
TGTGCCAGCAGTTTGCTACTACCGAACACCGGGGAGCTGTTTTTT CASSLLLPNTGELFF - TRBJ2-2 TRBV12-3/TRBV12-4 -
TGTGCCAGCAGCCCACGTATCGGGGAGCTGTTTTTT CASSPRIGELFF - TRBJ2-2 TRBV7-9 many
TGTGCCATCTCCCTGGAGCAGGGCTACGAGCAGTACTTC CAISLEQGYEQYF - TRBJ2-7 TRBV10-3 -
TGTGCCAGCAGCCAACTAGCGGGAGTAACCAAAAACATTCAGTACTTC CASSQLAGVTKNIQYF TRBD2 TRBJ2-4 TRBV6-2/TRBV6-3 few
TGTGCCAGCAGTTACGGCCCATCCTACGAGCAGTACTTC CASSYGPSYEQYF - TRBJ2-7 TRBV6-5 many
TGTGCCTGGAGTGTGGGACAGGGCTACGAGCAGTACTTC CAWSVGQGYEQYF TRBD1 TRBJ2-7 TRBV30 few
TGCGCCAGCAGCCAAAGAGCGGTAGACAATGAGCAGTTCTTC CASSQRAVDNEQFF - TRBJ2-1 TRBV4-1 -
TGTGCCATCAATAACCAGGGGGCGCTGAGGACCGGGGAGCTGTTTTTT CAINNQGALRTGELFF TRBD1 TRBJ2-2 TRBV10-3 many
TGTGCCACCAGTGATCCTTCCGGGACAGGCCACTACAATGAGCAGTTCTTC CATSDPSGTGHYNEQFF TRBD1 TRBJ2-1 TRBV24-1 few
TGCAGCGTCTCCGGGACAGGGGACGTCGGCTCCTACAATGAGCAGTTCTTC CSVSGTGDVGSYNEQFF TRBD1 TRBJ2-1 TRBV29-1 few
TGTGCCACCAAGTATAGCGGGAGCTCTAGGGAGACCCAGTACTTC CATKYSGSSRETQYF TRBD2 TRBJ2-5 TRBV15 -
TGTGCTAGTGGAGCCTGGGACAGGGAGGTTTCTGAGCAGTTCTTC CASGAWDREVSEQFF TRBD1 TRBJ2-1 TRBV12-5 -
TGCAGTGCCGATGCCGGGACTAAACGTTCCCAGTACTTC CSADAGTKRSQYF TRBD2 TRBJ2-4 TRBV20-1 few
TGTGCCAGCAGCCAACAGTTGTGGTATGAGCAGTTCTTC CASSQQLWYEQFF - TRBJ2-1 TRBV14 -
TGTGCCAGCAGCTCCCAGCGGGAGATCCAAGAGACCCAGTACTTC CASSSQREIQETQYF TRBD2 TRBJ2-5 TRBV7-2 -